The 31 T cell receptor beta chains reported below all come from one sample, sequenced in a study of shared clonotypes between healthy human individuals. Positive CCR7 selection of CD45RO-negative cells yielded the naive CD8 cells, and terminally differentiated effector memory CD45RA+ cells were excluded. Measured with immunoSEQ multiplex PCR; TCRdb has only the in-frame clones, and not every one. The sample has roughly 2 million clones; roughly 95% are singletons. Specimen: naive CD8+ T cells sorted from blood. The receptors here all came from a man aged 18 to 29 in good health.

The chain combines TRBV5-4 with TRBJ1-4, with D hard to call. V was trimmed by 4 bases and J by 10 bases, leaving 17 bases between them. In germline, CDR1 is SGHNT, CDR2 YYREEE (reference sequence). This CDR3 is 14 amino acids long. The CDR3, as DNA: TGTGCCAGCAGCCACGAGGGAGGTGGAGGAAAACTGTTTTTT. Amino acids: CASSHEGGGGKLFF.

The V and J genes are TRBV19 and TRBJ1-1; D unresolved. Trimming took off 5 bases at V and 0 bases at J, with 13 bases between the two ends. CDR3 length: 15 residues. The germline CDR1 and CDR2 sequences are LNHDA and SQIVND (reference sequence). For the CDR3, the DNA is TGTGCCAGTAGTGGGCCGGAGTCCATGAACACTGAAGCTTTCTTT. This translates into CASSGPESMNTEAFF.

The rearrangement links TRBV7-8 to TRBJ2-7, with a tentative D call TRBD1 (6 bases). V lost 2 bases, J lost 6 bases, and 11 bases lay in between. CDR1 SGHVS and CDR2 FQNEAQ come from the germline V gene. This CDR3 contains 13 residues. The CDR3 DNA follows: TGTGCCAGCAGCTTAAGGACAGTTTCCGAGCAGTACTTC. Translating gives CASSLRTVSEQYF.

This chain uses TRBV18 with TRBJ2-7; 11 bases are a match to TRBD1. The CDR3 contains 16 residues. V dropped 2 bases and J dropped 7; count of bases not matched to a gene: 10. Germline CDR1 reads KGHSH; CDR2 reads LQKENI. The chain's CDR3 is CASSPSYGTGGEEQYF. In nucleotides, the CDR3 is TGTGCCAGCTCACCATCCTATGGGACAGGGGGAGAAGAGCAGTACTTC.

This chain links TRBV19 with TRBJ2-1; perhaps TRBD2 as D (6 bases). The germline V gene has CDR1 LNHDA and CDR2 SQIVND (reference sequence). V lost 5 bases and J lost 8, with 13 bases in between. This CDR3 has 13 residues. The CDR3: CASSETSYYEQFF. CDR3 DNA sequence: TGTGCCAGTAGTGAGACTAGTTATTATGAGCAGTTCTTC.

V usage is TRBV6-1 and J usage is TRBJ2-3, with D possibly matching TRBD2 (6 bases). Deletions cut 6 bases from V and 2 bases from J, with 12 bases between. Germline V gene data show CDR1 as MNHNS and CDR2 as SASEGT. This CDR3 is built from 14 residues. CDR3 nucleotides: TGTGCCAGCAGCCGGGAGCAGATCACAGATACGCAGTATTTT. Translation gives CASSREQITDTQYF.

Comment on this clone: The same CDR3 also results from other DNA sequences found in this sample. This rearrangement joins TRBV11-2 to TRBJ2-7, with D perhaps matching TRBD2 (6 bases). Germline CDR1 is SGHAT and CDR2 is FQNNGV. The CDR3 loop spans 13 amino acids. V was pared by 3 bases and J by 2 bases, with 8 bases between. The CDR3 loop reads CASSLGGPYEQYF. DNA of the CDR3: TGTGCCAGCAGCTTGGGGGGTCCCTACGAGCAGTACTTC.

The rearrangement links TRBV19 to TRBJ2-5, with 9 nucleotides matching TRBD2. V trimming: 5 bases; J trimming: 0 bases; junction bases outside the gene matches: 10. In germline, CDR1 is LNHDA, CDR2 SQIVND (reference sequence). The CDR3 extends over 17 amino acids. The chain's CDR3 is CASSARLAEMYQETQYF. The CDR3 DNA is TGTGCCAGTAGTGCTAGACTAGCGGAAATGTACCAAGAGACCCAGTACTTC.

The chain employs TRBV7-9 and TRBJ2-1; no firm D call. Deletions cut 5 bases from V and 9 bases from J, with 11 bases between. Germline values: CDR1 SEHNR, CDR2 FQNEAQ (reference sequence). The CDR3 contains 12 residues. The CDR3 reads CASSPPGREQFF. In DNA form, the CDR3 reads TGTGCCAGCAGCCCCCCCGGTCGTGAGCAGTTCTTC.

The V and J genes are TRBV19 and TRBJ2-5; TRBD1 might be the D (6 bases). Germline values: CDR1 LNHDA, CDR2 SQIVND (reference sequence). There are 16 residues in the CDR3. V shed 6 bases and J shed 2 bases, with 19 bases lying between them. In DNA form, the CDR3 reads TGTGCCAGTAGAACAACAGGGATCGGAGGTCAAGAGACCCAGTACTTC. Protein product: CASRTTGIGGQETQYF.

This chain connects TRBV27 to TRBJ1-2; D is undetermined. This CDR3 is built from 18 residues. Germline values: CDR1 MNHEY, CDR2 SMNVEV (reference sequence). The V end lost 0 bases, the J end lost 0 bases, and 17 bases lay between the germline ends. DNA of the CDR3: TGTGCCAGCAGTTTATCGAGGTCAGCTCTCTCTTCTAACTATGGCTACACCTTC. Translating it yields CASSLSRSALSSNYGYTF.

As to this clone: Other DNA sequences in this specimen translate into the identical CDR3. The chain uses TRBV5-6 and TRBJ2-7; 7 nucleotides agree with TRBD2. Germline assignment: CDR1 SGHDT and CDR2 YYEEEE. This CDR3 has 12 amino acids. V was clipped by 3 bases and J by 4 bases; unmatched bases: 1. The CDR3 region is CASSSLAYEQYF. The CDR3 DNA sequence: TGTGCCAGCAGCTCACTAGCGTACGAGCAGTACTTC.

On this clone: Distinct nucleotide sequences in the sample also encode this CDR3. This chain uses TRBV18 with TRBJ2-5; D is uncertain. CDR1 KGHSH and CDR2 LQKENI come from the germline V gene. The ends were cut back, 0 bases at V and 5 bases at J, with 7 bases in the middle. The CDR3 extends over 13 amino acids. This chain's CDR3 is CASSPPGRETQYF. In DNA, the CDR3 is TGTGCCAGCTCACCACCGGGTAGGGAGACCCAGTACTTC.

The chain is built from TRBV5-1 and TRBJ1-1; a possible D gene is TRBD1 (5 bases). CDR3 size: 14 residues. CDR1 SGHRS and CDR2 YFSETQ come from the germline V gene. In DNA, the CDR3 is TGCGCGACAGCAGCAGACGGGAGGAACACTGAAGCTTTCTTT. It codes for CATAADGRNTEAFF.

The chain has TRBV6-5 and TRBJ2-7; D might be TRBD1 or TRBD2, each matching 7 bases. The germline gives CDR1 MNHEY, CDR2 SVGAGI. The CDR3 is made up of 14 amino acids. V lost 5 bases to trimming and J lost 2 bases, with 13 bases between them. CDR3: CASSLQGRAYEQYF. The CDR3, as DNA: TGTGCCAGCAGTCTACAGGGGAGGGCCTACGAGCAGTACTTC.

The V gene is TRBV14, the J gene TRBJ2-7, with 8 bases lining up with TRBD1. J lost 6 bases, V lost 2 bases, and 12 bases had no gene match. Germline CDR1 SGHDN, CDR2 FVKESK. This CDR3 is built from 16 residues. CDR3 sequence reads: CASSQRIRTGLPEQYF. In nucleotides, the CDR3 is TGTGCCAGCAGCCAACGTATACGGACAGGGCTCCCCGAGCAGTACTTC.

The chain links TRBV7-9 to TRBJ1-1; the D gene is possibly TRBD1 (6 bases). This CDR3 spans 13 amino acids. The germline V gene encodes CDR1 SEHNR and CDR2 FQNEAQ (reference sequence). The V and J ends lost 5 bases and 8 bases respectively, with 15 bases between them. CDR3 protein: CASSQAAGQEAFF. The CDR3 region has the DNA TGTGCCAGCAGCCAGGCGGCCGGACAGGAAGCTTTCTTT.

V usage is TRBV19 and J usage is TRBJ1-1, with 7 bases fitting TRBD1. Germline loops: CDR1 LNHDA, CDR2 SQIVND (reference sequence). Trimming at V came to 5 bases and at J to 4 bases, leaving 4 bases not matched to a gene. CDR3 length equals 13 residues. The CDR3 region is CASSPHRGTEAFF. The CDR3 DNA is TGTGCCAGTAGTCCCCACAGGGGCACTGAAGCTTTCTTT. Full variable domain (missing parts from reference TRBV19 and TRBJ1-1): DGGITQSPKYLFRKEGQNVTLSCEQNLNHDAMYWYRQDPGQGLRLIYYSQIVNDFQKGDIAEGYSVSREKKESFPLTVTSAQKNPTAFYLCASSPHRGTEAFFGQGTRLTVV.

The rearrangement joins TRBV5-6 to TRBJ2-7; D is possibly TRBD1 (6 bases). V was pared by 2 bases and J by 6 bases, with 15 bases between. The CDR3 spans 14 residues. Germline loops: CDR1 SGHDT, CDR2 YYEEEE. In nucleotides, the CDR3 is TGTGCCAGCAGCTTTTCAGGGGAATTGGGCGAGCAGTACTTC. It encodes CASSFSGELGEQYF.

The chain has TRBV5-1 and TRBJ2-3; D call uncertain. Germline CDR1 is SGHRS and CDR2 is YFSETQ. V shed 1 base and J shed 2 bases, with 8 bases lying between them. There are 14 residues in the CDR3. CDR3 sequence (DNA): TGCGCCAGCAGCTTGTTGGGCGACACAGATACGCAGTATTTT. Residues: CASSLLGDTDTQYF. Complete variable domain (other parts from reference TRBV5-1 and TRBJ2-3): KAGVTQTPRYLIKTRGQQVTLSCSPISGHRSVSWYQQTPGQGLQFLFEYFSETQRNKGNFPGRFSGRQFSNSRSEMNVSTLELGDSALYLCASSLLGDTDTQYFGPGTRLTVL.

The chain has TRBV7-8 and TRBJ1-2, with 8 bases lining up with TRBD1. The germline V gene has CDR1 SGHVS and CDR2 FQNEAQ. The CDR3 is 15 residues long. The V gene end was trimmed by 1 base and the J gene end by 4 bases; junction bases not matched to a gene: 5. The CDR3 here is CASSLGQGAAYGYTF. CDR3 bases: TGTGCCAGCAGCTTAGGGCAGGGGGCTGCCTATGGCTACACCTTC.

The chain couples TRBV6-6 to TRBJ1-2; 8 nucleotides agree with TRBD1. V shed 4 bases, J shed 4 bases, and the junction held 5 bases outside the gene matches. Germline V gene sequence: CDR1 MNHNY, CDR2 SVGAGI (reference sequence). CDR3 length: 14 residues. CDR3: CASSSQGAVYGYTF. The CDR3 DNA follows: TGTGCCAGCAGTTCCCAGGGGGCCGTCTATGGCTACACCTTC.

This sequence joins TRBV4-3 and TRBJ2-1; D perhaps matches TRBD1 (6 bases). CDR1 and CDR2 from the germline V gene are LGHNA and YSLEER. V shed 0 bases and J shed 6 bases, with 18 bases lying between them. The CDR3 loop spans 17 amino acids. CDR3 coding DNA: TGCGCCAGCAGCCAAGAAACGTCGACAGGAGACCTCAATGAGCAGTTCTTC. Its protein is CASSQETSTGDLNEQFF.

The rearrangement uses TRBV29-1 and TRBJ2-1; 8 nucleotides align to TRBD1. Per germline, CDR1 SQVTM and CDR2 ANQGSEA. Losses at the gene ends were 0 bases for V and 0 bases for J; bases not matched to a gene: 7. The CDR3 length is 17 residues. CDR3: CSVEDQLDRASYNEQFF. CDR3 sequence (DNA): TGCAGCGTTGAAGATCAGTTGGACAGGGCCTCCTACAATGAGCAGTTCTTC.

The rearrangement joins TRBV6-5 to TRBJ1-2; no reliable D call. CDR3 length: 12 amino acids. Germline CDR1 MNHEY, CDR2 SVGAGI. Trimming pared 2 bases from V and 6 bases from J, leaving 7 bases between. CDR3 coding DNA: TGTGCCAGCAGTTACGGGAGGGATGGCTACACCTTC. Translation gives CASSYGRDGYTF.

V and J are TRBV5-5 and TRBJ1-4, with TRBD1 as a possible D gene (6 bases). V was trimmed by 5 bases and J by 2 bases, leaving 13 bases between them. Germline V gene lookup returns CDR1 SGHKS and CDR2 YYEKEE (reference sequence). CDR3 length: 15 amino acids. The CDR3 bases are TGTGCCAGCAGGATAGAACAGGGTACTAATGAAAAACTGTTTTTT. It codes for CASRIEQGTNEKLFF.

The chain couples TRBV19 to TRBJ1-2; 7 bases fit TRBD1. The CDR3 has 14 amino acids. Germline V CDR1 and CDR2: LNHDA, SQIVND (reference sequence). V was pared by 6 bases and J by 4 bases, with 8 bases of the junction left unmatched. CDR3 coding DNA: TGTGCCAGTAGACCAGGGGGAAGCCTCTATGGCTACACCTTC. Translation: CASRPGGSLYGYTF.

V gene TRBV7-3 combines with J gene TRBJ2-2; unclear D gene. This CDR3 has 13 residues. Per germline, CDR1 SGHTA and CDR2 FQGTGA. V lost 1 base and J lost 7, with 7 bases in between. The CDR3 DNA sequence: TGTGCCAGCAGCTTAAGTCTCGGCGGGGAGCTGTTTTTT. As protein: CASSLSLGGELFF. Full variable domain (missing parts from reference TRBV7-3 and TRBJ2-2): GAGVSQTPSNKVTEKGKYVELRCDPISGHTALYWYRQSLGQGPEFLIYFQGTGAADDSGLPNDRFFAVRPEGSVSTLKIQRTERGDSAVYLCASSLSLGGELFFGEGSRLTVL.

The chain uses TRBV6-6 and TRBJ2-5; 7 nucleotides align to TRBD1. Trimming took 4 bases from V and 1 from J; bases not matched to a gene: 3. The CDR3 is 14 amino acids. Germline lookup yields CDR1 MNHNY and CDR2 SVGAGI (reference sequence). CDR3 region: CASSLDRAQETQYF. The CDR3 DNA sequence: TGTGCCAGCAGTTTAGACAGGGCCCAAGAGACCCAGTACTTC.

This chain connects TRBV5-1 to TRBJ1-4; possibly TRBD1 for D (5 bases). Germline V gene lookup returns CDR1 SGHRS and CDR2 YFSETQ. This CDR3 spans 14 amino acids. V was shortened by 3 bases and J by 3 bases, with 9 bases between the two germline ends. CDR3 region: CASSWKGSNEKLFF. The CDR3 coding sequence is TGCGCCAGCAGCTGGAAGGGGTCTAATGAAAAACTGTTTTTT.

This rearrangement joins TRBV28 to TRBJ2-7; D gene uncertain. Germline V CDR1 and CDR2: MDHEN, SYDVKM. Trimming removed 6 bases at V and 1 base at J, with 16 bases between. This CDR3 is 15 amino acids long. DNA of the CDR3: TGTGCCAGCAGCCTCTCTCCCCAAGGGTCCTACGAGCAGTACTTC. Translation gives CASSLSPQGSYEQYF.